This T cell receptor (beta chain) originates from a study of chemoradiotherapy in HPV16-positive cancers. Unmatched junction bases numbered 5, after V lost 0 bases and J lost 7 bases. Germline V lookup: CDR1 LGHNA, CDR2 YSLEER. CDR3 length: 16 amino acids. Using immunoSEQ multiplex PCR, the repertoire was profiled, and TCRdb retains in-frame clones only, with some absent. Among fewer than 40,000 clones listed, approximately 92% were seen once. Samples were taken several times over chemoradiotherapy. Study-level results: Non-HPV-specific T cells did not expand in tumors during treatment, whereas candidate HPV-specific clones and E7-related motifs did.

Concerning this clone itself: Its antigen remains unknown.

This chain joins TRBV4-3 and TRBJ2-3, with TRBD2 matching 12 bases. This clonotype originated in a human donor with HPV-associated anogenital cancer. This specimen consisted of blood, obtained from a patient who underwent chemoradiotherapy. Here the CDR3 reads CASSQDTSGGMNTQYF. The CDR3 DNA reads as TGCGCCAGCAGCCAAGATACTAGCGGGGGGATGAATACGCAGTATTTT.